The 4 T cell receptor beta chains below all came from one sample that was sequenced in a study of blood T cell repertoires in COVID-19. Produced via immunoSEQ multiplex PCR; TCRdb's table is partial and in-frame only. The sample contains a few hundred thousand clones, roughly nine tenths of which appear only once. The sample consisted of peripheral blood. These receptors were obtained from a man aged 35 to 55 with acute or convalescent COVID-19.

The rearrangement joins TRBV5-1 to TRBJ1-2, with TRBD1 identical over 12 bases. This CDR3 is built from 17 residues. From germline, CDR1 is SGHRS and CDR2 YFSETQ. Trimming took 0 bases from V and 3 from J; bases not matched to a gene: 6. The CDR3: CASSLAGTGGADYGYTF. CDR3 coding DNA: TGCGCCAGCAGCTTGGCAGGGACAGGGGGCGCGGACTATGGCTACACCTTC. Combining the CDR3 with reference TRBV5-1 and TRBJ1-2 gives the whole variable domain KAGVTQTPRYLIKTRGQQVTLSCSPISGHRSVSWYQQTPGQGLQFLFEYFSETQRNKGNFPGRFSGRQFSNSRSEMNVSTLELGDSALYLCASSLAGTGGADYGYTFGSGTRLTVV.

Turning to this clone: In the same sample, other DNA sequences code for this CDR3. The gene calls are TRBV18 and TRBJ2-2, with D perhaps TRBD1 (5 bases). Germline lookup yields CDR1 KGHSH and CDR2 LQKENI. V was shortened by 6 bases and J by 0 bases, with 11 bases between the two germline ends. There are 15 residues in the CDR3. The CDR3 loop is CASSLDRANTGELFF. In DNA form, the CDR3 reads TGTGCCAGCTCCCTCGACAGAGCGAACACCGGGGAGCTGTTTTTT.

V usage is TRBV7-6 and J usage is TRBJ2-7; 9 bases line up with TRBD1. This CDR3 is 14 amino acids long. V lost 4 bases, J lost 5 bases, and 6 bases stayed unmatched. CDR1 SGHVS and CDR2 FNYEAQ come from the germline V gene. The CDR3 loop is CASSSGQGDDEQYF. As DNA, the CDR3 is TGTGCCAGCAGCTCGGGACAGGGAGATGACGAGCAGTACTTC.

This chain connects TRBV5-4 to TRBJ2-5; D may be TRBD1 (7 bases). Germline-derived CDR1 and CDR2 are SGHNT and YYREEE (reference sequence). CDR3 length: 16 amino acids. V gave up 2 bases and J gave up 5 bases, with 19 bases separating them. The CDR3 DNA is TGTGCCAGCAGCTTTTTACGACAGGGTCGGGGGGAGACCCAGTACTTC. Protein: CASSFLRQGRGETQYF.